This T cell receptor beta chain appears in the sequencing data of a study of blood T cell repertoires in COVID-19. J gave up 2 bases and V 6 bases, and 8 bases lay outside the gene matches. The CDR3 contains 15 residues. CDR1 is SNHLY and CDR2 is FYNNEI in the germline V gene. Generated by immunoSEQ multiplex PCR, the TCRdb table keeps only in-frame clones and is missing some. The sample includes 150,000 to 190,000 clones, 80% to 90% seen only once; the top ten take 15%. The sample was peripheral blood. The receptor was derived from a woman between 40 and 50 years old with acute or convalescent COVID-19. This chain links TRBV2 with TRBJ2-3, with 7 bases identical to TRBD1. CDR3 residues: CASRRLTGFTDTQYF. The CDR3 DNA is TGTGCCAGCAGGAGACTGACAGGGTTCACAGATACGCAGTATTTT.